A single sample gave rise to the 3 T cell receptor beta chains below, sequenced in a study of OX40 agonist ivuxolimab in advanced cancers. Sequencing used immunoSEQ multiplex PCR; TCRdb keeps in-frame clones, though not all of them. The sample lists 74,000 or so clones; 85% were seen once. This material consisted of CD4+ or CD8+ T cells sorted from blood, taken in a trial of the OX40 agonist ivuxolimab. The receptors were sampled from an adult with an advanced solid tumor such as melanoma, head and neck, liver or kidney cancer.

The V gene is TRBV28, the J gene TRBJ2-2; 7 nucleotides line up with TRBD2. Looked up from germline, CDR1 is MDHEN and CDR2 is SYDVKM. V shed 8 bases, J shed 3 bases, and the junction held 9 bases outside the gene matches. The length of the CDR3 is 15 residues. CDR3 residues: CASGGEGLYTGELFF. The CDR3 coding sequence is TGTGCCAGCGGGGGGGAGGGCCTATACACCGGGGAGCTGTTTTTT. The variable domain in full, completed from reference TRBV28 and TRBJ2-2, reads DVKVTQSSRYLVKRTGEKVFLECVQDMDHENMFWYRQDPGLGLRLIYFSYDVKMKEKGDIPEGYSVSREKKERFSLILESASTNQTSMYLCASGGEGLYTGELFFGEGSRLTVL.

This clone was recorded only once. The gene calls are TRBV18 and TRBJ1-1; 7 nucleotides agree with TRBD1. Germline V gene sequence: CDR1 KGHSH, CDR2 LQKENI. The CDR3 has 15 residues. Losses at the gene ends were 0 bases for V and 5 bases for J; bases not matched to a gene: 6. The CDR3 sequence is CASSPPSRGETEAFF. Here the CDR3 DNA reads TGTGCCAGCTCACCACCTTCCAGGGGGGAAACTGAAGCTTTCTTT.

The genes are TRBV6-5 and TRBJ1-2; D might be TRBD1 (5 bases). Trimming cost V 6 bases and J 1 base, with 12 bases left between them. The CDR3 has 14 residues. Germline loops: CDR1 MNHEY, CDR2 SVGAGI. The CDR3, as DNA: TGTGCCAGCAGCCTGGGACGTGGTAACTATGGCTACACCTTC. Its protein product is CASSLGRGNYGYTF.